The sequence of this T cell receptor (beta chain) was determined in a study of blood T cells in healthy people across ages. Across the study: Template switching captured about one barcoded beta molecule per two T cells. General study findings and limits: PBMCs were not sorted, which prevented a conclusive comparison of naive versus antigen-experienced cells.

To note about this clonotype: As yet, its antigen is unknown.

A sample-barcoded 5' primer and a J-beta primer mix were used in a second PCR of about 7 to 11 cycles. TCRdb reprocessed the 5' RACE reads with MiXCR, giving one entry per CDR3 protein. The table records roughly 700,000 distinct CDR3 sequences, about 34% of them present only once. Germline values: CDR1 SGHVS, CDR2 FQNEAQ. There are 15 residues in the CDR3. The junction had 9 bases not matched to a gene; V was cut back by 5 bases and J by 4 bases. Each donor had 8 to 10 milliliters of peripheral blood drawn. Every sample had a minimum of 6.5 million PBMCs isolated. The sequencing sample was made of blood. This chain joins TRBV7-8 and TRBJ2-5; 8 bases map to TRBD2. The source of this sequence is a woman of 80 years or more in good health. CDR3 sequence: CASSPAGGGGETQYF. The CDR3 DNA reads TGTGCCAGCAGCCCGGCGGGAGGAGGGGGAGAGACCCAGTACTTC.